The source of this TCR beta chain is a study of blood T cell repertoires in COVID-19 (dated by TCRdb to the early 2020s). As for the study more broadly: Samples covering the acute and convalescent phases of COVID-19 were provided by collaborators in the United States, Italy and Spain. Subjects who had been exposed to COVID-19, were actively infected with it, or had recovered from it provided the deeply sampled blood TCRbeta repertoires that made up the dataset. The samples were drawn from two sources: the first 160 participants of the ongoing ImmuneRACE study, and about 1,300 subjects contributed by 6 global collaborators. The material from the prospective study consisted of cDNA or gDNA derived from T cells, B-cell-depleted T cells, or PBMCs. Where available, HLA class I and class II types were taken from metadata supplied by the sample provider and were not determined by assay-based typing. The repertoires were released in a freely available public database meant as a resource for research on the immune response to SARS-CoV-2. The sample metadata nearly always contained a de-identified subject ID, COVID-19 status, age in years and sex. Broader findings and caveats from the paper: The quantity of clinical and demographic metadata differed by source and by participant and was supplied without curation.

Whole blood was collected in K2EDTA tubes by collaborating institutions according to the institutions' own protocols. For TCRbeta analysis, collaborator samples were shipped as frozen whole blood, as isolated PBMCs, or as DNA extracted from either sample type. TCRbeta CDR3 regions were amplified from genomic DNA by means of the immunoSEQ Assay, a bias-controlled multiplex PCR. The source study handled its data this way. Nucleated cell counts per sample were estimated from amplification of reference gene primers within the assay. Sequence reads were collapsed and filtered to measure the absolute abundance of every unique TCRbeta CDR3 rearrangement. For each sample, productive Simpson clonality was calculated by taking the square root of Simpson's diversity index across productive rearrangements. In its TCRdb copy, this immuneACCESS table keeps in-frame sequences only and misses some clones. Where compared with another copy, unresolved V genes explain less than half of these, and the others have no known cause. V and J calls plus clone size are reproduced from that table; the DNA served to infer D and trimming. For this sample the table gives about 52,000 clones, of which roughly 88% were detected only once. 2.5% to 4% of the sample belongs to the ten largest clones.

The CDR3, from cysteine to phenylalanine, totals 16 residues. CDR3 DNA only is kept here, 48 bases in frame from base 1. V trim: 6 bases; J trim: 4 bases; unmatched bases: 10. CDR1 and CDR2 are drawn from the germline V gene (reference sequence): LNHDA, SQIVND. With respect to this clone: Its antigen specificity is not known. No base-level quality is on record; no much larger clone is a single base apart.

The chain was built from TRBV19 and TRBJ2-1; a stretch of 9 junction bases matches TRBD1. This TCR derives from a human donor in a cohort sampled during active COVID-19. Sequencing was carried out using peripheral blood. The CDR3 loop reads CASRKEGTGTYNEQFF. The base sequence is TGTGCCAGTAGAAAAGAGGGGACAGGGACTTACAATGAGCAGTTCTTC.